The sequence of this TCR beta chain was determined in a study of cytomegalovirus exposure and HLA in healthy donors. Study-wide results and limits: The study labeled 170 or so TCR beta chains cytomegalovirus-associated. The study found most TCR sequences rare, yet found some public TCRs in many donors.

Points on this clone: What it recognizes is unknown.

Assay used: immunoSEQ multiplex PCR; TCRdb lists only in-frame clones, some missing. This sample has 260,000 or so clones, with approximately 88% found just once. CDR1 is GTSNPN, CDR2 SVGIG, per germline (reference sequence). The CDR3 runs 13 residues. Trimming cost V 3 bases and J 1 base, with 10 bases left between them. This TCR was recovered from a woman under 30 in good health and CMV-seronegative. The chain recombines TRBV30 with TRBJ2-7; perhaps TRBD1 as D (6 bases). The sample taken for sequencing was PBMCs. CDR3 region: CAWSRGKSYEQYF. CDR3 in DNA: TGTGCCTGGAGCAGGGGAAAATCCTACGAGCAGTACTTC. The variable domain in full, completed from reference TRBV30 and TRBJ2-7, reads SQTIHQWPATLVQPVGSPLSLECTVEGTSNPNLYWYRQAAGRGLQLLFYSVGIGQISSEVPQNLSASRPQDRQFILSSKKLLLSDSGFYLCAWSRGKSYEQYFGPGTRLTVT.